This record covers a single TCR beta chain. CDR1 and CDR2 from the germline V gene are SGHTA and FQGNSA. CDR3 length: 15 amino acids. The V and J ends lost 1 base and 7 bases, in that order; junction bases with no gene match: 1. The sample originates from a study of OX40 agonist ivuxolimab in advanced cancers. Some clones are missing from TCRdb's copy, which holds only in-frame ones; the method was immunoSEQ multiplex PCR. The data contain around 60,000 clones, about 90% of them singletons. Specimen: CD4+ or CD8+ T cells sorted from blood, collected in a trial of the OX40 agonist ivuxolimab. This clonotype originated in an adult with an advanced solid tumor such as melanoma, head and neck, liver or kidney cancer. V is TRBV7-2 and J is TRBJ2-1, with 13 bases aligning to TRBD2. The CDR3: CASSLGTSGSNEQFF. For the CDR3, the DNA is TGTGCCAGCAGCTTAGGGACTAGCGGGAGTAATGAGCAGTTCTTC.